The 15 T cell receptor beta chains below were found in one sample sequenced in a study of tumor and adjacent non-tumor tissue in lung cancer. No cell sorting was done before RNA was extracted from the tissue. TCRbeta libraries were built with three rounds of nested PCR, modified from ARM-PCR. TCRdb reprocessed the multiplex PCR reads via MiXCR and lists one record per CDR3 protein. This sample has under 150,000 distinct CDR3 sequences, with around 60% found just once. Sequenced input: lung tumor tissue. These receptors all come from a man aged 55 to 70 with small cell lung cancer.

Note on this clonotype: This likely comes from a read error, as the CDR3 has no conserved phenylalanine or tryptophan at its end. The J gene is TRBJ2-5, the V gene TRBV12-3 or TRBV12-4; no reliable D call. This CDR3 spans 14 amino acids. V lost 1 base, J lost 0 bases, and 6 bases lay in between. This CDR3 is CASSLGWDQETQYL. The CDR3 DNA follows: TGTGCCAGCAGTTTAGGCTGGGACCAAGAGACCCAGTACTTG.

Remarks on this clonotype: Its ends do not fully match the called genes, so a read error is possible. The CDR3: CSVEYTGASAVPSYNEQFF. In nucleotides, the CDR3 is TGTAGCGTTGAATATACTGGGGCGTCAGCAGTCCCCTCCTACAATGAGCAGTTCTTC. The rearrangement links TRBV29-1 to TRBJ2-1, with D perhaps assigned TRBD1 or TRBD2 (5 bases each). Germline-derived CDR1 and CDR2 are SQVTM and ANQGSEA. The CDR3 runs 19 residues.

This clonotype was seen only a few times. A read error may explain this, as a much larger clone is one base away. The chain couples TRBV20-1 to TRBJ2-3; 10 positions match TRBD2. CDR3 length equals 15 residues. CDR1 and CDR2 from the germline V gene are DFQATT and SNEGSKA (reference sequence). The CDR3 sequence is CSTSRTSGHTDTQYF. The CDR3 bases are TGCAGTACTAGCCGGACTAGCGGACACACAGATACGCAGTATTTT.

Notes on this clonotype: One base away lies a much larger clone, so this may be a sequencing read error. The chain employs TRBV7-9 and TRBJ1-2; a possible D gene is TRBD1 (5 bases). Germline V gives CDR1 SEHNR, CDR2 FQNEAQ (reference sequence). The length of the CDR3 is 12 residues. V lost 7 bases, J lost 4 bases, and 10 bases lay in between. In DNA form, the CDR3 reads TGTGCCAGCAACGCAACAGGCTATGGCTACACCTTC. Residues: CASNATGYGYTF. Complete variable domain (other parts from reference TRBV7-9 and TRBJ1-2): DTGVSQNPRHKITKRGQNVTFRCDPISEHNRLYWYRQTLGQGPEFLTYFQNEAQLEKSRLLSDRFSAERPKGSFSTLEIQRTEQGDSAMYLCASNATGYGYTFGSGTRLTVV.

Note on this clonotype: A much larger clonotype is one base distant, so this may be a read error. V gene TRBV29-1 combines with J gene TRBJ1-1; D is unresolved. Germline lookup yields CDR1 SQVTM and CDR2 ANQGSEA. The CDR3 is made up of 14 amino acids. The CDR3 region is CNVMRGRGNTEAFF. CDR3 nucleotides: TGCAACGTTATGCGCGGGCGGGGGAACACTGAAGCTTTCTTT.

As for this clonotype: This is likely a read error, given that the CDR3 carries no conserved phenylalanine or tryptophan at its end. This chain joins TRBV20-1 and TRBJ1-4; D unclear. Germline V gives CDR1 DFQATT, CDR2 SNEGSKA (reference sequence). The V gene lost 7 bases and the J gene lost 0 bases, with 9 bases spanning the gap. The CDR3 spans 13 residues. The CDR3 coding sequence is TGCAGTGTACCGGATGCAACTAATGAAAAACTGTTTCTT. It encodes CSVPDATNEKLFL.

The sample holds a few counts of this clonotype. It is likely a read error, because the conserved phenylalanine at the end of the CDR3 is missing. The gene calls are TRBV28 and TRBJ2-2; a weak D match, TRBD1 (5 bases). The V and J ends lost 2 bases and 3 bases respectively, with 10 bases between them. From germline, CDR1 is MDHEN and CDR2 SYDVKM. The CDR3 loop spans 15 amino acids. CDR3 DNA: TGTGCCAGCAGTTTACCCAAGGGGTACACCGGGGAGCTGTTTCTT. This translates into CASSLPKGYTGELFL.

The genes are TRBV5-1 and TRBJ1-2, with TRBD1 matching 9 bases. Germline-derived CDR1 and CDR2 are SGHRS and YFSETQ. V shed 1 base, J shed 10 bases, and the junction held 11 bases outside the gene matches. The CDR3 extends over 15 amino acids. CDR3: CASSLIPGQGNDYTF. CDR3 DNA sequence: TGCGCCAGCAGCTTGATCCCTGGACAGGGGAATGACTACACCTTC.

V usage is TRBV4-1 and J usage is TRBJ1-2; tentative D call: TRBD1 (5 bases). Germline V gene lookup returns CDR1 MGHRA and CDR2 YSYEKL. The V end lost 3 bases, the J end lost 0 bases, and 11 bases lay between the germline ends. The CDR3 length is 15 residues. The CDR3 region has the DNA TGCGCCAGCAGCCAGCCAGGGCCTGCTAACTATGGCTACACCTTC. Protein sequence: CASSQPGPANYGYTF.

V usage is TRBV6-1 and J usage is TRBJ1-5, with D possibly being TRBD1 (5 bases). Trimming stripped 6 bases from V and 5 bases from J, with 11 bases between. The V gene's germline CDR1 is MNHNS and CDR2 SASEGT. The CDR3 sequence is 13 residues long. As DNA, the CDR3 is TGTGCCAGCAGGTTGGAGGGGCATCAGCCCCAGCATTTT. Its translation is CASRLEGHQPQHF.

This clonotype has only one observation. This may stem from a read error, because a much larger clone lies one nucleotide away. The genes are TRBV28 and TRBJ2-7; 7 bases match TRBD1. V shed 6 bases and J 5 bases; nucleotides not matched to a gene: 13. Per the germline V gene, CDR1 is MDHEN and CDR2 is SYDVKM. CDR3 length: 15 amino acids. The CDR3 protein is CASRNPGQKTHEQYF. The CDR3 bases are TGTGCCAGCAGAAATCCGGGACAGAAAACCCACGAGCAGTACTTC.

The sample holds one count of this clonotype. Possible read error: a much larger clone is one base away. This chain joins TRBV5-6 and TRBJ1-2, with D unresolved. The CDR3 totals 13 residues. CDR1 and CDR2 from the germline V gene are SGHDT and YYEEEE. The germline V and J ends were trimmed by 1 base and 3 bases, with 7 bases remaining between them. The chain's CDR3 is CASSLRSDYGYTF. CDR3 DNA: TGTGCCAGCAGCTTGCGGTCGGACTATGGCTACACCTTC.

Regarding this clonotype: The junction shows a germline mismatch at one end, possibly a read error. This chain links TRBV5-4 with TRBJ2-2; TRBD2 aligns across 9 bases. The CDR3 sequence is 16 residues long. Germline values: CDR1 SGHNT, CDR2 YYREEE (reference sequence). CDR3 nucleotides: TGTGCCATCAGCCCAGCGGGAGGACCTAAGACCGGGGAGCTGTTTTTT. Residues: CAISPAGGPKTGELFF.

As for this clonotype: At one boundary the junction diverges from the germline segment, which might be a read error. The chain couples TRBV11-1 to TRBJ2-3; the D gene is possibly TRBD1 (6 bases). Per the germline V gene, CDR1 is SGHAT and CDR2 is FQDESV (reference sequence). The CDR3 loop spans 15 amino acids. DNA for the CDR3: TGTGCAAGCAGCGTCCAGGGACACTACACAGATACGCAGTATTTT. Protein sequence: CASSVQGHYTDTQYF.

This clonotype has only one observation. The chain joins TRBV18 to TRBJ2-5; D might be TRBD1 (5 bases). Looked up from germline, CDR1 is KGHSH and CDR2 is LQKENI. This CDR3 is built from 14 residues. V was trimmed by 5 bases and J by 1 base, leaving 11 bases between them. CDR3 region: CASSRGRAQETQYF. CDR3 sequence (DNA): TGTGCCAGCTCAAGAGGCAGGGCCCAAGAGACCCAGTACTTC.